This TCR beta chain was profiled in a study of blood T cell repertoires in COVID-19. At the level of the study: The study drew acute and convalescent COVID-19 samples from the United States, Italy and Spain. PBMCs, B-cell-depleted T cells, or T cells provided the cDNA or gDNA that made up the material.

The CDR3 is 14 amino acids. The V gene's germline CDR1 is SNHLY and CDR2 FYNNEI. V was clipped by 3 bases and J by 3 bases; unmatched bases: 4. In the original analysis: Estimation of nucleated cell counts was performed using reference gene primer amplification. Here immunoSEQ multiplex PCR was the method, and the copy in TCRdb shows in-frame clones only, minus some. For V, J and clone size, that table is used; D and trimming come from the DNA. The table lists fewer than 85,000 clones, around nine tenths of them singletons, with 4% to 5.5% in the top ten. The material sequenced was peripheral blood. This sequence originates from a man over 45 with active COVID-19. The chain is built from TRBV2 and TRBJ2-7; 8 positions match TRBD1. The chain's CDR3 is CASSDQGAGYEQYF. The CDR3 DNA reads as TGTGCCAGCAGTGACCAGGGGGCAGGCTACGAGCAGTACTTC. Full variable domain (outside the CDR3, taken from reference TRBV2 and TRBJ2-7): EPEVTQTPSHQVTQMGQEVILRCVPISNHLYFYWYRQILGQKVEFLVSFYNNEISEKSEIFDDQFSVERPDGSNFTLKIRSTKLEDSAMYFCASSDQGAGYEQYFGPGTRLTVT.